This TCR beta chain was identified during a study of siplizumab effects on memory and regulatory T cells. General study results and limits: Naive T cells were seemingly more diverse than memory cells, and major contributions to the alloresponse seemed to be made by them.

The table came from immunoSEQ multiplex PCR; TCRdb's copy has only in-frame clones and leaves some out. The sample lists roughly 56,000 clones, around 97% occurring once. The V segment lost 3 bases and the J segment 6 bases; nucleotides outside the gene matches: 4. Germline V gene data show CDR1 as SEHNR and CDR2 as FQNEAQ (reference sequence). The CDR3 runs to 14 residues. A note on this clone: Its target is unknown.

Sample: naive CD8+ T cells sorted from blood. This chain links TRBV7-9 with TRBJ2-2; 7 nucleotides match TRBD1. The clonotype comes from a human donor in good health. This CDR3 reads CASSFHRGPGELFF. DNA of the CDR3: TGTGCCAGCAGCTTTCACAGGGGCCCCGGGGAGCTGTTTTTT.